This TCR beta chain was profiled in a study of cytomegalovirus exposure and HLA in healthy donors. Regarding the study as a whole: CMV serostatus alone was available as immune exposure information. Other equally common chains were less clonally expanded than HLA-associated TCR beta chains, a later analysis showed.

The PCR contained 60 Vbeta and 13 Jbeta primers. Measured with immunoSEQ multiplex PCR; TCRdb has only the in-frame clones, and not every one. The sample has about 150,000 clones, around 74% seen once; the top ten hold around 2.8%. Each donor's status was that of a healthy bone marrow donor. This clone occurred a few times. No antigen is known for it. CDR3 size: 13 residues. With 7 bases removed from V and 2 bases from J, the gap between germline ends came to 11 bases. Germline assignment: CDR1 SNHLY and CDR2 FYNNEI. This TCR came from a man between 18 and 35 years old in good health and CMV-seronegative. This chain connects TRBV2 to TRBJ1-1, with no clear D. Sequencing input: PBMCs. The CDR3 region has the DNA TGTGCCAGCAAACAGCAACGAAACACTGAAGCTTTCTTT. This codes for CASKQQRNTEAFF.